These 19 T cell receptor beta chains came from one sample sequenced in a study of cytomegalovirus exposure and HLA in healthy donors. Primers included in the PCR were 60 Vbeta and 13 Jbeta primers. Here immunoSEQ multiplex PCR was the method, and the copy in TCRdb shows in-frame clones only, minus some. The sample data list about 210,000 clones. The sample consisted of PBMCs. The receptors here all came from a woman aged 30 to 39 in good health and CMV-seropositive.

Here the CDR3 reads CASSQRTSGGTDTQYF. In DNA form, the CDR3 reads TGTGCCAGCAGCCAAAGGACTAGCGGGGGGACAGATACGCAGTATTTT. This chain connects TRBV4-2 to TRBJ2-3; 14 bases align to TRBD2. The CDR3 spans 16 residues. Germline-derived CDR1 and CDR2 are LGHNA and YNFKEQ. Trimming took 2 bases from V and 3 from J; bases not matched to a gene: 1.

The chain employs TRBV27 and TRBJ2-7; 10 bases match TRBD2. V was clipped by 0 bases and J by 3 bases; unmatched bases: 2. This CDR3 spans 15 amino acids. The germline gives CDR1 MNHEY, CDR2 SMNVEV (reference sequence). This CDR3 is CASSLSLAGDYEQYF. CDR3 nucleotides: TGTGCCAGCAGTTTATCCCTAGCGGGAGACTACGAGCAGTACTTC.

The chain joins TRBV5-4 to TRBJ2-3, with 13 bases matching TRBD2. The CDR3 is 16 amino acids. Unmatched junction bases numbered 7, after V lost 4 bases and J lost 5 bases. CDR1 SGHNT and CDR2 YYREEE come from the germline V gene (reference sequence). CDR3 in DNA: TGTGCCAGCAGCCCGACTAGCGGGGGGAGGGGAGATACGCAGTATTTT. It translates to CASSPTSGGRGDTQYF.

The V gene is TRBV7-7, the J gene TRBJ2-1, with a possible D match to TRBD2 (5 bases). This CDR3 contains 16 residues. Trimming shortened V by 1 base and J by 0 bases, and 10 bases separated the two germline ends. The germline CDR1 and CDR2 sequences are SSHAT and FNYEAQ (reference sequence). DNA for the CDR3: TGTGCCAGCAGCTTAGATCAAGGGAGCTCCTACAATGAGCAGTTCTTC. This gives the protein CASSLDQGSSYNEQFF.

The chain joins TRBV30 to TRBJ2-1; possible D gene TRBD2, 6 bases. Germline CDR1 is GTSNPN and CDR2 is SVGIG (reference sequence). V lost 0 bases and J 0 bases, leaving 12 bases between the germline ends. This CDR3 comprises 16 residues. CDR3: CAWSVIVGSSYNEQFF. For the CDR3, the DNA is TGTGCCTGGAGTGTAATCGTCGGGAGCTCCTACAATGAGCAGTTCTTC.

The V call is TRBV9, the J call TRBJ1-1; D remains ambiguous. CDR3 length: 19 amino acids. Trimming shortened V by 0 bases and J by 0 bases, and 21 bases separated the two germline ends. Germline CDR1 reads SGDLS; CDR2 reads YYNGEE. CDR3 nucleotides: TGTGCCAGCAGCGTAGGGTTGGCACACATGCAGTTTATGAACACTGAAGCTTTCTTT. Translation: CASSVGLAHMQFMNTEAFF.

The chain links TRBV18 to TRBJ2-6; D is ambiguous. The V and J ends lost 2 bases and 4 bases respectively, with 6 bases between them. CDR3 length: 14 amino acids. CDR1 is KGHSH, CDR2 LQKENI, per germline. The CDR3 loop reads CASSPGRGANVLTF. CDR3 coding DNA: TGTGCCAGCTCACCAGGTCGGGGGGCCAACGTCCTGACTTTC.

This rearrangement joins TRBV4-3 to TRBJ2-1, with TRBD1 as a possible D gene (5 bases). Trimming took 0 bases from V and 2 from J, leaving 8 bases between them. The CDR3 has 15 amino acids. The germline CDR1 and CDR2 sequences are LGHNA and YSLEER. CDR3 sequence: CASSQDPDTYNEQFF. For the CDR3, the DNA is TGCGCCAGCAGCCAAGATCCGGACACCTACAATGAGCAGTTCTTC.

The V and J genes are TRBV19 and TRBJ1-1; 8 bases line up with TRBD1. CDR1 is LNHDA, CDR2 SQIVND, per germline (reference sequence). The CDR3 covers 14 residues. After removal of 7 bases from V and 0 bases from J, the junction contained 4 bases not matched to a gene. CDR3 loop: CASMGTGLNTEAFF. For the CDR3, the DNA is TGTGCCAGTATGGGGACAGGTTTGAACACTGAAGCTTTCTTT.

The CDR3 coding sequence is TGTGCCAGCAGTCCCGGGGGGATGAACACTGAAGCTTTCTTT. This sequence encodes CASSPGGMNTEAFF. The chain uses TRBV27 and TRBJ1-1, with a possible D match to TRBD1 (5 bases). The V end lost 5 bases, the J end lost 0 bases, and 10 bases lay between the germline ends. The CDR3 covers 14 residues. The V gene's germline CDR1 is MNHEY and CDR2 SMNVEV (reference sequence).

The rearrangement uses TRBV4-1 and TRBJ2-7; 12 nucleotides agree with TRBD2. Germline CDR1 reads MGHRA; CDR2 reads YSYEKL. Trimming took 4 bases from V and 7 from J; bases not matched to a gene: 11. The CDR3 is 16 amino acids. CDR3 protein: CASSLRTGTSGLEQYF. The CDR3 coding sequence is TGCGCCAGCAGCCTTCGAACCGGGACTAGCGGGCTGGAGCAGTACTTC.

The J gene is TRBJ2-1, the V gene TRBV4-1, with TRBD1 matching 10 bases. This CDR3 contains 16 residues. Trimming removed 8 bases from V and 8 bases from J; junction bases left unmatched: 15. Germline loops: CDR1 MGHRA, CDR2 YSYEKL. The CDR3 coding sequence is TGCGCCAGCCAAACAGACAGGGGGCGTCGGTCGGATGAGCAGTTCTTC. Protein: CASQTDRGRRSDEQFF.

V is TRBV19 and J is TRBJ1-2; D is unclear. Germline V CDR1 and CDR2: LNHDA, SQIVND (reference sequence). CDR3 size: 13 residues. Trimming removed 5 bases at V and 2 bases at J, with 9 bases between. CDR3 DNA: TGTGCCAGTAGTGCCACAGCCAACTATGGCTACACCTTC. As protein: CASSATANYGYTF. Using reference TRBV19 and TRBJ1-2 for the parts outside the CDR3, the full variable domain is DGGITQSPKYLFRKEGQNVTLSCEQNLNHDAMYWYRQDPGQGLRLIYYSQIVNDFQKGDIAEGYSVSREKKESFPLTVTSAQKNPTAFYLCASSATANYGYTFGSGTRLTVV.

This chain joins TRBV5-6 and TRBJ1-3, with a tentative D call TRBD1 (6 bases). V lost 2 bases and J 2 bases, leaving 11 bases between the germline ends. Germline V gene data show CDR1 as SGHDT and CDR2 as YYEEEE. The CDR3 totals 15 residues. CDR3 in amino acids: CASSLGQITGNTIYF. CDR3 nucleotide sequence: TGTGCCAGCAGCTTAGGACAGATAACTGGAAACACCATATATTTT.

The CDR3 coding sequence is TGTGCCAGCAGCTCGGGACAGCTACAGCCCCAGCATTTT. Amino acids: CASSSGQLQPQHF. The chain has TRBV7-2 and TRBJ1-5; TRBD1 matches 7 bases. The CDR3 runs to 13 residues. V was clipped by 4 bases and J by 7 bases; unmatched bases: 4. CDR1 and CDR2 from the germline V gene are SGHTA and FQGNSA.

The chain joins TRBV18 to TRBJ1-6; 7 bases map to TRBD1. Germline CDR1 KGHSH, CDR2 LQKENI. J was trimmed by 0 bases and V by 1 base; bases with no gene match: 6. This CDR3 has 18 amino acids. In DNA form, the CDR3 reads TGTGCCAGCTCACCACTCCAGGACAGGAGCTCCTATAATTCACCCCTCCACTTT. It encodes CASSPLQDRSSYNSPLHF.

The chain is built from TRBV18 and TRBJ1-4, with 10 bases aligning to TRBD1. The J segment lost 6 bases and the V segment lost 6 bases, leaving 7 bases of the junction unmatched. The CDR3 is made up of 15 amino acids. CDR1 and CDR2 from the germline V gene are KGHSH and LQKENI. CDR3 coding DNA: TGTGCCAGCTCGTCCGGGACAGGGGTGGATGAAAAACTGTTTTTT. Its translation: CASSSGTGVDEKLFF. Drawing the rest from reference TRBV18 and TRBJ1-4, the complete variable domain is NAGVMQNPRHLVRRRGQEARLRCSPMKGHSHVYWYRQLPEEGLKFMVYLQKENIIDESGMPKERFSAEFPKEGPSILRIQQVVRGDSAAYFCASSSGTGVDEKLFFGSGTQLSVL.

The CDR3 sequence is CASSDSSGGYTEAFF. The CDR3 nucleotides are TGTGCCAGCAGTGACTCATCAGGGGGGTACACTGAAGCTTTCTTT. V is TRBV6-4 and J is TRBJ1-1, with TRBD1 matching over 7 bases. Trimming at V came to 0 bases and at J to 3 bases, leaving 4 bases not matched to a gene. CDR1 and CDR2 from the germline V gene are MRHNA and SNTAGT. CDR3 size: 15 residues.

In DNA, the CDR3 is TGCGCCAGCAGCCCCGGGACAGCCTTCGGCTATGGCTACACCTTC. Translated: CASSPGTAFGYGYTF. The chain uses TRBV4-1 and TRBJ1-2; TRBD1 agrees at 7 bases. Losses at the gene ends were 4 bases for V and 4 bases for J; bases not matched to a gene: 9. The CDR3 spans 15 residues. CDR1 and CDR2 from the germline V gene are MGHRA and YSYEKL.